Following are 5 T cell receptor beta chains from one sample sequenced in a study of OX40 agonist ivuxolimab in advanced cancers. Libraries came from the immunoSEQ multiplex PCR assay. Sourced from immuneACCESS, this table was stored by TCRdb with only in-frame sequences that have V and J called. A share of the clones is absent; for the studies checked, an unresolved V gene accounts for under half, and the remainder has no known explanation. The sample includes about 150,000 clones, with 90% to 95% observed a single time. The biggest ten clones account for about 0.33% of the sample. Sequencing was performed on CD4+ or CD8+ T cells sorted from blood, taken in a trial of the OX40 agonist ivuxolimab. The receptors were gathered from an adult with an advanced solid tumor such as melanoma, head and neck, liver or kidney cancer.

The chain links TRBV5-6 to TRBJ2-2; D not certain. In germline, CDR1 is SGHDT, CDR2 YYEEEE. This CDR3 has 17 residues. With 2 bases removed from V and 4 bases from J, the gap between germline ends came to 18 bases. In DNA, the CDR3 is TGTGCCAGCAGCTTAAGAGTGACCGGAGTGGGCACCGGGGAGCTGTTTTTT. Its protein product is CASSLRVTGVGTGELFF.

This chain links TRBV5-1 with TRBJ2-2, with 8 bases that match TRBD1. The CDR3 is 16 residues long. In germline, CDR1 is SGHRS, CDR2 YFSETQ. Losses at the gene ends were 0 bases for V and 1 base for J; bases not matched to a gene: 2. This CDR3 is CASSLAGTGNTGELFF. The CDR3 nucleotides are TGCGCCAGCAGCTTGGCCGGGACAGGGAACACCGGGGAGCTGTTTTTT.

The chain links TRBV2 to TRBJ1-2; 8 bases line up with TRBD1. Germline loops: CDR1 SNHLY, CDR2 FYNNEI. The CDR3 is 14 amino acids. V dropped 4 bases and J dropped 3; count of bases not matched to a gene: 4. The CDR3 loop reads CASSGQGSDYGYTF. CDR3 DNA: TGTGCCAGCAGTGGACAGGGGAGCGACTATGGCTACACCTTC.

The chain uses TRBV6-1 and TRBJ2-2; unclear D gene. The V gene's germline CDR1 is MNHNS and CDR2 SASEGT. The CDR3 runs to 16 residues. The V end was cut by 1 base, the J end by 5 bases, with 14 bases between. The DNA for the CDR3 is TGTGCCAGCAGTGAAGTCCGGTTAATGCGGACCGGGGAGCTGTTTTTT. Protein: CASSEVRLMRTGELFF.

The rearrangement uses TRBV27 and TRBJ1-5; unclear D gene. The V gene lost 2 bases and the J gene lost 5 bases, with 16 bases spanning the gap. Germline V gene data show CDR1 as MNHEY and CDR2 as SMNVEV (reference sequence). The CDR3 loop spans 16 amino acids. The CDR3 DNA reads as TGTGCCAGCAGTTTAAGTAACCGGGGATATGATCAGCCCCAGCATTTT. Translation: CASSLSNRGYDQPQHF.